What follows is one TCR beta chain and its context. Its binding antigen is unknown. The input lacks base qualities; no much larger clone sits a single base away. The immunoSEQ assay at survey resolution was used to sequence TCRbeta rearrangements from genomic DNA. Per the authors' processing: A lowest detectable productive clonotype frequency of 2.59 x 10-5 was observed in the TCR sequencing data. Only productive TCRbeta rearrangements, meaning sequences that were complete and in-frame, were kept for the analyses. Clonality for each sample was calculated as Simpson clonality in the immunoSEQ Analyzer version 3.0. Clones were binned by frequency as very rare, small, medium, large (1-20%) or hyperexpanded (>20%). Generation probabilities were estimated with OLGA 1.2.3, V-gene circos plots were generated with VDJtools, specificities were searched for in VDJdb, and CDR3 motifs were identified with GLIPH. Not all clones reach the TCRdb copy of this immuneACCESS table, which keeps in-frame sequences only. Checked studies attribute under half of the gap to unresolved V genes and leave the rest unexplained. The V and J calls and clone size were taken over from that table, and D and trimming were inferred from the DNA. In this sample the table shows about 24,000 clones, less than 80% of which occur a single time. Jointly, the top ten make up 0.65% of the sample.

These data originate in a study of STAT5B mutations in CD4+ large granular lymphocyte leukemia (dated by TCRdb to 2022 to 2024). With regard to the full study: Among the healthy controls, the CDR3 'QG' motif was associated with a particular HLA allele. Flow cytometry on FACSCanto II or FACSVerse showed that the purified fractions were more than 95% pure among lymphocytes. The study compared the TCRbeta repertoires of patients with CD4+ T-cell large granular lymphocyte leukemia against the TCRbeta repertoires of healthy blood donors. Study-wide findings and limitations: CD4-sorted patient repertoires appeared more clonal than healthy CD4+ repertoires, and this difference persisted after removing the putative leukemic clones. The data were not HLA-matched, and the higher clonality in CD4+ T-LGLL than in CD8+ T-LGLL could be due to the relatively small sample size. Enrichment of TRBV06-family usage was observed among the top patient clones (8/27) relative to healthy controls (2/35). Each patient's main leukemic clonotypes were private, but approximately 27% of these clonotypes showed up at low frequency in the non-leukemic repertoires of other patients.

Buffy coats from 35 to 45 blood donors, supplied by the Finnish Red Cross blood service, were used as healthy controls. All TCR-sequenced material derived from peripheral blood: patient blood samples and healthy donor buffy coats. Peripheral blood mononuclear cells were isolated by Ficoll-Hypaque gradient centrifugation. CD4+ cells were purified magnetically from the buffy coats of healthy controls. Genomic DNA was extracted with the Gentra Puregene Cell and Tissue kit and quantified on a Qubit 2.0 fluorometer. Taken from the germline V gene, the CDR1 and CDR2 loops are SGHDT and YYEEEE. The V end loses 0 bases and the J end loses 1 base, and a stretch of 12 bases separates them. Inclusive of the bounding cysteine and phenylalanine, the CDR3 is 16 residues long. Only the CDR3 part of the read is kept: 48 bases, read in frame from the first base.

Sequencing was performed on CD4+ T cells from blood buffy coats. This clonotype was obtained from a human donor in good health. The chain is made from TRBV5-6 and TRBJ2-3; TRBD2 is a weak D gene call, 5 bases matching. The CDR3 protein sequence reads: CASSLGALGGTDTQYF. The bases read TGTGCCAGCAGCTTGGGTGCACTCGGGGGCACAGATACGCAGTATTTT.